These T cell receptor beta chains were read from a single sample in a study of blood T cell repertoires in COVID-19. Repertoires were generated with immunoSEQ multiplex PCR, while TCRdb's copy carries only in-frame clones and drops some. Among 150,000 to 200,000 clones listed, roughly 89% were seen once. Sequencing used peripheral blood. Receptor source: a woman between 65 and 79 years old with COVID-19, enrolled during active disease. CDR3s leave out the opening cysteine and the closing phenylalanine or tryptophan. D genes are given only for firm matches. The listing skips clone size in some rows; elsewhere it reads once, few, many or a size class.

cdr3_aa,v_call,d_call,j_call,cdr3_length,clone_size
ASSIPDRIVEQY,TRBV19,TRBD1,TRBJ2-7,12,.
ASSTGQSSTQY,TRBV27,.,TRBJ2-5,11,.
ASSQDHELNQPQH,TRBV4-1,.,TRBJ1-5,13,once
AWRRRHTSNQPQH,TRBV30,.,TRBJ1-5,13,.
ASSLQGTSTGDEQF,TRBV7-2,TRBD2,TRBJ2-1,14,.
ASSRTGQAGELF,TRBV19,TRBD1,TRBJ2-2,12,.
ASRDPGLGDEQY,TRBV4-2,TRBD2,TRBJ2-7,12,once
ASSVVGTTGDTQY,TRBV9,TRBD2,TRBJ2-3,13,.
ASSLTGQGYGYT,TRBV27,TRBD1,TRBJ1-2,12,once
ASSQSRDNPNEQY,TRBV4-3,.,TRBJ2-7,13,.
ASSQPGQGLLGYGYT,TRBV28,TRBD1,TRBJ1-2,15,.
ASSPKWDRNEKLF,TRBV18,TRBD1,TRBJ1-4,13,.
ASSVTSGNGDTQY,TRBV7-9,TRBD2,TRBJ2-3,13,once
AWSVQYTQY,TRBV30,.,TRBJ2-3,9,.
ASSEGLAAEQY,TRBV9,TRBD2,TRBJ2-7,11,.
ASSLGLSGSNNEQF,TRBV5-1,TRBD2,TRBJ2-1,14,.
AIRTSGTAYGYT,TRBV6-5,TRBD1,TRBJ1-2,12,.
ASSYLAGPTDTQY,TRBV6-5,TRBD2,TRBJ2-3,13,.
ASSLTGSYNEQF,TRBV27,.,TRBJ2-1,12,.
LDRIYGYT,TRBV12-3/TRBV12-4,.,TRBJ1-2,8,.
ATRSASGRSSYNEQF,TRBV2,TRBD2,TRBJ2-1,15,once
ASSKQGIGELF,TRBV6-2/TRBV6-3,.,TRBJ2-2,11,.
ASSLLQGGETQY,TRBV7-9,.,TRBJ2-5,12,few
ASSHRQGLNYGYT,TRBV6-6,TRBD1,TRBJ1-2,13,.
ASSTGLAGVVTGELF,TRBV5-4,TRBD2,TRBJ2-2,15,.
ASSEAWDRDGYT,TRBV6-1,TRBD1,TRBJ1-2,12,.
AWSSGTSFEQF,TRBV30,TRBD2,TRBJ2-1,11,.
ATRGSEGTGELF,TRBV10-3,.,TRBJ2-2,12,.
ASSSPRREPGELF,TRBV6-2/TRBV6-3,.,TRBJ2-2,13,.
ATSDSTGGSSYEQY,TRBV24-1,TRBD1,TRBJ2-7,14,.
ASSQLDRGYEQY,TRBV3-1/TRBV3-2,TRBD1,TRBJ2-7,12,.
ASSGVGTTYNEQF,TRBV7-9,.,TRBJ2-1,13,once
ASSPGTGSGNTIY,TRBV18,TRBD1,TRBJ1-3,13,.
ASSPLAGGGNEQF,TRBV19,TRBD2,TRBJ2-1,13,.
ASSVRGQGRSPLH,TRBV9,TRBD1,TRBJ1-6,13,once
ASSLTGSSYEQY,TRBV27,.,TRBJ2-7,12,.
ASSFGTGDLPQH,TRBV28,TRBD1,TRBJ1-5,12,.
ASSFMYEQF,TRBV11-3,.,TRBJ2-1,9,.
ASSPQWGRANTEAF,TRBV18,.,TRBJ1-1,14,.
ASSFAGLNTEAF,TRBV11-3,.,TRBJ1-1,12,.
AWSPLRYSGEQF,TRBV30,.,TRBJ2-1,12,.
ASSISDRNTGELF,TRBV19,.,TRBJ2-2,13,.
ASSFFGGGPGTGELF,TRBV28,TRBD2,TRBJ2-2,15,.
ASSTGQEQY,TRBV5-1,.,TRBJ2-7,9,few
ASSLRSAGRLPQY,TRBV5-5,.,TRBJ2-3,13,.
ASSQDRTVDYEQY,TRBV4-2,.,TRBJ2-7,13,few
ASREAGRGYNEQF,TRBV28,TRBD2,TRBJ2-1,13,.
ASSLAGLSDGQF,TRBV5-1,.,TRBJ2-1,12,.
ASSYRRRGDYGYT,TRBV6-5,.,TRBJ1-2,13,.
ASMPRSGFQETQY,TRBV2,.,TRBJ2-5,13,.
ASSPRLAGGTDTQY,TRBV7-3,TRBD2,TRBJ2-3,14,.
ASSTGTESSYEQY,TRBV18,TRBD1,TRBJ2-7,13,.